A few counts support the clone carrying this T cell receptor beta chain. Its specificity is not known. The data derive from a study of CD8 T cells in ankylosing spondylitis. Study-level findings and limits: The study looked at matched synovial fluid samples from ankylosing spondylitis patients. Disease-linked clones were reported to be significantly enriched there. Seemingly distinctive of ankylosing spondylitis blood was a TCR beta motif formed by eight highly homologous variants.

V was trimmed by 7 bases and J by 2 bases, leaving 22 bases between them. This CDR3 contains 17 residues. The germline CDR1 and CDR2 sequences are MNHNS and SASEGT. Quantitative molecular-barcoded 5'-RACE generated the TCR beta libraries. MiXCR, run by TCRdb on the 5' RACE reads, gives a single entry per CDR3 protein. The data hold roughly 240,000 distinct CDR3 sequences, with 8% to 10% observed a single time. The sample consisted of blood, either unsorted or a sorted T cell fraction (not recorded which). The V and J genes are TRBV6-1 and TRBJ2-3, with a tentative D call TRBD2 (6 bases). The clonotype comes from a female donor with ankylosing spondylitis or in good health (not recorded which). In DNA form, the CDR3 reads TGTGCCAGCACCCCGAGCGTGGTAGCGGACTACACAGATACGCAGTATTTT. Translation: CASTPSVVADYTDTQYF.